Presented here are 15 T cell receptor beta chains from one specimen sequenced in a study of T cell responses to AZD1222 COVID-19 vaccine. Using immunoSEQ multiplex PCR, the repertoire was profiled, and TCRdb retains in-frame clones only, with some absent. The table has 130,000 to 150,000 clones, roughly 91% seen once. Source: peripheral blood, taken on day 0 of AZD1222 vaccination. The receptors were sampled from an adult in good health.

The chain uses TRBV6-5 and TRBJ1-4; D is possibly TRBD1 (6 bases). The CDR3 runs to 15 residues. Germline CDR1 is MNHEY and CDR2 is SVGAGI. With 7 bases removed from V and 9 bases from J, the gap between germline ends came to 21 bases. The DNA for the CDR3 is TGTGCCAGCAAGAACCGACAGGCTAGGGGAAAAAAACTGTTTTTT. It is translated as CASKNRQARGKKLFF.

As DNA, the CDR3 is TGCGCCAGCAGCTTAGCGGGAGGGCTGGGCACAGATACGCAGTATTTT. Amino acids: CASSLAGGLGTDTQYF. The V gene is TRBV5-1, the J gene TRBJ2-3; 10 bases match TRBD2. Germline trimming cut 2 bases from V and 1 base from J; bases unmatched to any gene: 4. The CDR3 is 16 residues long. Germline V gives CDR1 SGHRS, CDR2 YFSETQ.

V gene TRBV9 combines with J gene TRBJ1-1; D gene uncertain. The V gene lost 2 bases and the J gene lost 3 bases, with 8 bases spanning the gap. The CDR3 loop spans 13 amino acids. CDR1 is SGDLS, CDR2 YYNGEE, per germline. CDR3 in DNA: TGTGCCAGCAGCGTGGAGGTTGACACTGAAGCTTTCTTT. This encodes CASSVEVDTEAFF.

The rearrangement joins TRBV6-5 to TRBJ1-5; no definite D call. This CDR3 has 13 amino acids. Trimming removed 2 bases at V and 4 bases at J, with 6 bases between. CDR1 and CDR2 from the germline V gene are MNHEY and SVGAGI. Written as DNA, the CDR3 is TGTGCCAGCAGTTACGACTTGAATCAGCCCCAGCATTTT. It translates to CASSYDLNQPQHF.

The CDR3 DNA reads as TGTGCCAGCAGCTTGGCCCAGACAGGGAACACTGAAGCTTTCTTT. Translating gives CASSLAQTGNTEAFF. The V call is TRBV5-4, the J call TRBJ1-1; D is perhaps TRBD1 (6 bases). The germline V gene has CDR1 SGHNT and CDR2 YYREEE (reference sequence). V gave up 0 bases and J gave up 1 base, with 10 bases separating them. The CDR3 runs 15 residues. The full variable domain, its missing parts supplied by reference TRBV5-4 and TRBJ1-1, is ETGVTQSPTHLIKTRGQQVTLRCSSQSGHNTVSWYQQALGQGPQFIFQYYREEENGRGNFPPRFSGLQFPNYSSELNVNALELDDSALYLCASSLAQTGNTEAFFGQGTRLTVV.

The chain is built from TRBV3-1 (or the pseudogene TRBV3-2) and TRBJ1-3; D is unresolved. CDR3 length: 16 amino acids. CDR1 is LGHDT, CDR2 YNNKEL, per germline (reference sequence). Trimming removed 3 bases at V and 0 bases at J, with 12 bases between. The CDR3 reads CASSHVILSSGNTIYF. The DNA of the CDR3 is TGTGCCAGCAGCCACGTTATACTGAGCTCTGGAAACACCATATATTTT.

This sequence joins TRBV5-1 and TRBJ2-7; tentative D call: TRBD2 (5 bases). With 4 bases removed from V and 0 bases from J, the gap between germline ends came to 8 bases. The CDR3 loop spans 13 amino acids. Germline CDR1 and CDR2: SGHRS and YFSETQ. The CDR3 DNA follows: TGCGCCAGCAGCACAACTAGCTCCTACGAGCAGTACTTC. It translates to CASSTTSSYEQYF.

The CDR3 region is CASSPGASGGSDTQYF. As DNA, the CDR3 is TGTGCCAGCAGCCCGGGGGCTAGCGGGGGGTCAGATACGCAGTATTTT. The chain joins TRBV5-4 to TRBJ2-3, with 11 bases identical to TRBD2. Per the germline V gene, CDR1 is SGHNT and CDR2 is YYREEE (reference sequence). V lost 4 bases to trimming and J lost 4 bases; unmatched junction nucleotides: 8. The CDR3 spans 16 residues.

This chain uses TRBV9 with TRBJ2-1; D may be TRBD2 (5 bases). Germline V gene sequence: CDR1 SGDLS, CDR2 YYNGEE. Trimming removed 4 bases from V and 7 bases from J, with 18 bases in between. The CDR3 consists of 15 residues. The CDR3 bases are TGTGCCAGCAGCCCCCGGTCCTTAACGGGAAATGAGCAGTTCTTC. As protein: CASSPRSLTGNEQFF.

The chain combines TRBV7-8 with TRBJ1-6; TRBD1 is a possible D gene (6 bases). Trimming left V 5 bases short and J 6 bases short, with 20 bases between. This CDR3 is built from 17 residues. Germline V gene lookup returns CDR1 SGHVS and CDR2 FQNEAQ. CDR3 protein: CASSPSEGDGSNSPLHF. The CDR3 DNA sequence: TGTGCCAGCAGCCCCTCCGAGGGGGACGGGAGTAATTCACCCCTCCACTTT.

This chain links TRBV6-6 with TRBJ1-2, with 8 bases that match TRBD1. The V gene end was trimmed by 2 bases and the J gene end by 4 bases; junction bases not matched to a gene: 3. Per the germline V gene, CDR1 is MNHNY and CDR2 is SVGAGI (reference sequence). CDR3 size: 14 residues. CDR3 nucleotide sequence: TGTGCCAGCAGTTACACCGGGACAGGCTATGGCTACACCTTC. The encoded protein is CASSYTGTGYGYTF.

The chain combines TRBV18 with TRBJ2-2, with TRBD1 as a possible D gene (5 bases). The CDR3 extends over 15 amino acids. Germline assignment: CDR1 KGHSH and CDR2 LQKENI. The V end lost 2 bases, the J end lost 1 base, and 8 bases lay between the germline ends. DNA for the CDR3: TGTGCCAGCTCACCAATCGACAGGAACACCGGGGAGCTGTTTTTT. Its translation is CASSPIDRNTGELFF.

This clone has just a few counts. The gene calls are TRBV11-2 and TRBJ1-1; no reliable D call. Germline V gene data show CDR1 as SGHAT and CDR2 as FQNNGV. This CDR3 comprises 15 residues. Trimming removed 5 bases from V and 1 base from J, with 14 bases in between. CDR3 in DNA: TGTGCCAGCAGCCAAATAGGTTGGAGGAACACTGAAGCTTTCTTT. Its protein product is CASSQIGWRNTEAFF.

The CDR3: CASQTREDQPQHF. CDR3 coding DNA: TGTGCCAGTCAGACCAGGGAGGATCAGCCCCAGCATTTT. The rearrangement joins TRBV6-4 to TRBJ1-5; possibly TRBD1 for D (5 bases). V shed 9 bases and J shed 5 bases, with 14 bases lying between them. The CDR3 consists of 13 residues. Germline-derived CDR1 and CDR2 are MRHNA and SNTAGT.

CDR3: CASSWTSGGSGNEQFF. CDR3 coding DNA: TGCGCCAGCAGCTGGACTAGCGGGGGCTCAGGGAATGAGCAGTTCTTC. The J gene is TRBJ2-1, the V gene TRBV5-1; TRBD2 aligns across 13 bases. Germline V gene data show CDR1 as SGHRS and CDR2 as YFSETQ. V lost 3 bases and J lost 7; bases outside the gene matches: 7. The CDR3 extends over 16 amino acids.